Shown below are 6 T cell receptor beta chains from a single sample sequenced in a study of identifying expanded T cells in peripheral blood. The assay was immunoSEQ multiplex PCR, and TCRdb's table has in-frame clones only and misses some. Of under 85,000 clones listed, about 83% are singletons. Sequencing input: blood. The source is a person between 18 and 75 years old in good health.

The sample holds one count of this clone. The J gene is TRBJ2-1, the V gene TRBV4-3; 8 bases are shared with TRBD2. The germline V gene encodes CDR1 LGHNA and CDR2 YSLEER. V shed 4 bases and J 7 bases; nucleotides not matched to a gene: 12. The CDR3 has 16 amino acids. The CDR3 sequence: CASSPYSGAGANEQFF. Here the CDR3 DNA reads TGCGCCAGCAGCCCCTATTCCGGAGCGGGAGCAAATGAGCAGTTCTTC.

This clone was observed a few times. CDR3: CASSTTGNTIYF. DNA for the CDR3: TGTGCCAGCAGTACAACTGGAAACACCATATATTTT. The J gene is TRBJ1-3, the V gene TRBV7-2, with D hard to call. CDR1 is SGHTA, CDR2 FQGNSA, per germline. The CDR3 is 12 amino acids. V was pared by 6 bases and J by 2 bases, with 5 bases between. Variable domain in full (rest from reference TRBV7-2 and TRBJ1-3): GAGVSQSPSNKVTEKGKDVELRCDPISGHTALYWYRQSLGQGLEFLIYFQGNSAPDKSGLPSDRFSAERTGGSVSTLTIQRTQQEDSAVYLCASSTTGNTIYFGEGSWLTVV.

The rearrangement joins TRBV19 to TRBJ2-1, with 9 positions matching TRBD2. This CDR3 region has 16 residues. The trim removed 1 base at V and 5 bases at J, leaving 6 bases unmatched. Germline V gene lookup returns CDR1 LNHDA and CDR2 SQIVND (reference sequence). The CDR3 region has the DNA TGTGCCAGTAGTATAGTGAGCGGGAGGAAGAACAATGAGCAGTTCTTC. This codes for CASSIVSGRKNNEQFF.

V and J are TRBV9 and TRBJ2-7, with unresolved D. Trimming took 0 bases from V and 4 from J, leaving 8 bases between them. The V gene's germline CDR1 is SGDLS and CDR2 YYNGEE. CDR3 length: 13 residues. Here the CDR3 reads CASSVGLTYEQYF. The CDR3 DNA follows: TGTGCCAGCAGCGTAGGGCTAACTTACGAGCAGTACTTC.

The chain combines TRBV29-1 with TRBJ1-1; D is unresolved. From germline, CDR1 is SQVTM and CDR2 ANQGSEA. CDR3 length: 12 residues. Between the trimmed V and J ends, which lost 4 bases and 0 bases, there was a span of 6 bases. CDR3 sequence: CSVVGVNTEAFF. The CDR3 nucleotides read TGCAGCGTTGTTGGAGTGAACACTGAAGCTTTCTTT.

V is TRBV6-5 and J is TRBJ2-3; 11 bases align to TRBD2. With V trimmed by 7 bases and J by 7 bases, 4 bases remained unmatched. CDR3 length: 13 residues. Per the germline V gene, CDR1 is MNHEY and CDR2 is SVGAGI. The CDR3 is CASKLAGANTQYF. The CDR3 DNA sequence: TGTGCCAGCAAACTAGCGGGAGCAAATACGCAGTATTTT.